This is a list of T cell receptor beta chains from one sample in a study of long-term antiretroviral therapy in people with HIV. TCRdb's table, derived via immunoSEQ multiplex PCR, lists solely in-frame clones and lacks some. Of tens of thousands of clones listed, approximately 91% were seen once; the top ten hold just under 6.5%. The sequences come from unsorted PBMCs, collected 0.6 years after starting antiretroviral therapy. The receptors here all came from a man aged 55 to 70 with HIV. CDR3s include the opening cysteine and the closing phenylalanine or tryptophan. The D gene is left open where the match is weak. Clone size is shown for a subset of rows, as once, few, many or a class of expanded clone.

>TRBJ2-2|NA|TRBV13|NA
CASSLVFANTGELFF
TGTGCCAGCAGCTTAGTTTTCGCGAACACCGGGGAGCTGTTTTTT
>TRBJ1-5|NA|TRBV19|NA
CASSHTGNQPQHF
TGTGCCAGTAGTCATACGGGGAATCAGCCCCAGCATTTT
>TRBJ2-7|NA|TRBV18|once
CASSPPQEQQYF
TGTGCCAGCTCACCACCTCAGGAGCAGCAGTACTTC
>TRBJ1-3|NA|TRBV7-8|NA
CASGGRGAGGNTIYF
TGTGCCAGCGGGGGGCGGGGCGCCGGTGGAAACACCATATATTTT
>TRBJ1-6|NA|TRBV7-9|NA
CASSLPEAEDQYNSPLHF
TGTGCCAGCAGCTTACCCGAGGCGGAAGACCAATATAATTCACCCCTCCACTTT
>TRBJ2-5|NA|TRBV6-5|NA
CASTNRGTQYF
TGTGCCAGCACCAACCGGGGGACCCAGTACTTC
>TRBJ2-7|NA|TRBV11-2|once
CASSLVVNEQYF
TGTGCCAGCAGCTTAGTGGTCAACGAGCAGTACTTC
>TRBJ1-1|TRBD1|TRBV7-3|NA
CASSPMAGGNTEAFF
TGTGCCAGCAGCCCAATGGCAGGGGGAAACACTGAAGCTTTCTTT
>TRBJ1-2|NA|TRBV30|NA
CAWSRDPTFLVMGF
TGTGCCTGGAGTCGAGACCCGACTTTTCTCGTCATGGGATTC
>TRBJ1-3|NA|TRBV6-6|NA
CASSYLGGLGNTIYF
TGTGCCAGCAGTTACCTTGGGGGTCTCGGAAACACCATATATTTT
>TRBJ1-5|NA|TRBV5-5|NA
CASSLGHGDQPQHF
TGTGCCAGCAGCTTGGGTCACGGGGATCAGCCCCAGCATTTT
>TRBJ2-7|TRBD1|TRBV10-1|few
CASSERQGHGSEQYF
TGCGCCAGCAGTGAAAGACAGGGACATGGCTCCGAGCAGTACTTC
>TRBJ2-3|NA|TRBV7-2|NA
CASSLVSHSDTQYF
TGTGCCAGCAGCTTAGTCTCCCACTCAGATACGCAGTATTTT
>TRBJ2-3|TRBD1|TRBV30|NA
CAWLTGDTQYF
TGTGCCTGGTTGACAGGGGATACGCAGTATTTT
>TRBJ2-7|TRBD1|TRBV2|NA
CASRQGTTYYEQYF
TGTGCCAGCAGACAGGGGACAACTTATTACGAGCAGTACTTC
>TRBJ1-1|NA|TRBV2|NA
CASSVGNTEAFF
TGTGCCAGCAGTGTGGGGAACACTGAAGCTTTCTTT
>TRBJ1-5|NA|TRBV18|NA
CASSSRGVGNQPQHF
TGTGCCAGCTCCTCAAGGGGTGTGGGCAATCAGCCCCAGCATTTT
>TRBJ2-1|NA|TRBV18|NA
CASSPGQSSYNEQFF
TGTGCCAGCTCACCAGGACAAAGCTCCTACAATGAGCAGTTCTTC
>TRBJ2-1|NA|TRBV5-5|NA
CASRLSWGDYNEQFF
TGTGCCAGCAGGCTCTCATGGGGGGACTACAATGAGCAGTTCTTC
>TRBJ1-1|NA|TRBV28|NA
CASSSGTYGSTEAFF
TGTGCCAGCAGTTCCGGGACATACGGGAGCACTGAAGCTTTCTTT
>TRBJ2-7|NA|TRBV13|NA
CASSFTEATYEQYF
TGTGCCAGCAGCTTTACGGAGGCAACCTACGAGCAGTACTTC
>TRBJ1-2|TRBD1|TRBV2|few
CASSVLQGRIYGYTF
TGTGCCAGCAGTGTACTACAGGGGAGAATCTATGGCTACACCTTC
>TRBJ2-3|TRBD1|TRBV30|NA
CAWSSLRGFPTDTQYF
TGTGCCTGGAGTTCCCTCAGGGGGTTCCCCACAGATACGCAGTATTTT
>TRBJ2-1|NA|TRBV18|NA
CASSPGQTSYNEQFF
TGTGCCAGCTCCCCAGGACAGACCTCCTACAATGAGCAGTTCTTC
>TRBJ1-2|NA|TRBV11-2|NA
CASSPDRLSNYGYTF
TGTGCCAGCAGCCCGGACCGCCTTTCTAACTATGGCTACACCTTC
>TRBJ1-1|NA|TRBV6-5|NA
CASSPRGHTEAFF
TGTGCCAGCAGTCCCCGGGGGCACACTGAAGCTTTCTTT
>TRBJ1-5|NA|TRBV5-5|NA
CASSARMGEGNQPQHF
TGTGCCAGCAGCGCCAGAATGGGTGAGGGCAATCAGCCCCAGCATTTT
>TRBJ2-7|TRBD2|TRBV30|NA
CAWSLAGTSYEQYF
TGTGCCTGGAGTTTAGCGGGGACCTCCTACGAGCAGTACTTC
>TRBJ1-6|NA|TRBV5-1|few
CASSLGGGPYNSPLHF
TGCGCCAGCAGCTTGGGAGGTGGGCCCTATAATTCACCCCTCCACTTT
>TRBJ2-7|NA|TRBV5-1|few
CASSLDGFSYEQYF
TGCGCCAGCAGCTTGGATGGATTCTCCTACGAGCAGTACTTC
>TRBJ1-2|NA|TRBV6-5|NA
CASSYVRGGRPYGYTF
TGTGCCAGCAGTTACGTTAGGGGCGGCAGGCCCTATGGCTACACCTTC
>TRBJ1-1|NA|TRBV18|NA
CASSPPVSYQEAFF
TGTGCCAGCTCACCACCGGTCAGTTACCAAGAAGCTTTCTTT
>TRBJ2-2|NA|TRBV19|NA
CATRGPRGPSTGELFF
TGTGCCACCAGAGGTCCGCGGGGGCCGAGTACCGGGGAGCTGTTTTTT
>TRBJ2-7|NA|TRBV28|NA
CASRFTGINEQYF
TGTGCCAGCAGATTTACAGGGATCAACGAGCAGTACTTC
>TRBJ2-7|NA|TRBV2|NA
CASSPGTVVRWQYF
TGTGCCAGCAGCCCCGGGACGGTCGTTCGATGGCAGTACTTC
>TRBJ1-3|NA|TRBV6-4|NA
CASTHHNTIYF
TGTGCCAGCACCCACCATAACACCATATATTTT
>TRBJ2-3|NA|TRBV6-5|NA
CASSPTSTRAGQYF
TGTGCCAGCAGTCCTACCTCAACCCGAGCGGGGCAGTATTTT
>TRBJ2-5|NA|TRBV19|NA
CASSHYGRETQYF
TGTGCCAGTAGTCACTACGGCCGGGAGACCCAGTACTTC
>TRBJ2-7|TRBD2|TRBV27|NA
CASSVIGTSVGVEQYF
TGTGCCAGCAGTGTTATCGGGACTAGCGTAGGCGTCGAGCAGTACTTC
>TRBJ1-2|TRBD1|TRBV7-3|NA
CASGRGQGEGYTF
TGTGCCAGCGGGCGAGGACAGGGAGAGGGCTACACCTTC
>TRBJ2-1|TRBD2|TRBV4-1|once
CASSHPGTSSYNEQFF
TGCGCCAGCAGCCATCCCGGGACTAGCTCCTACAATGAGCAGTTCTTC
>TRBJ1-5|NA|TRBV11-2|NA
CASSLQGSQPQHF
TGTGCCAGCAGCTTACAGGGCAGTCAGCCCCAGCATTTT
>TRBJ2-1|TRBD2|TRBV6-5|once
CASRGLAEYNEQFF
TGTGCCAGCAGGGGACTAGCGGAGTACAATGAGCAGTTCTTC
>TRBJ1-4|NA|TRBV5-1|once
CASSLQVGGHEKLFF
TGCGCCAGCAGCTTGCAGGTGGGGGGTCATGAAAAACTGTTTTTT
>TRBJ2-3|NA|TRBV14|NA
CASSQGLGGTPDTQYF
TGTGCCAGCAGCCAAGGGCTGGGGGGGACACCAGATACGCAGTATTTT
>TRBJ1-2|NA|TRBV29-1|NA
CSVEVSQWGYTF
TGCAGCGTTGAAGTGTCACAGTGGGGCTACACCTTC
>TRBJ1-5|NA|TRBV7-2|NA
CASSLGTHSNQPQHF
TGTGCCAGCAGCTTAGGCACTCATAGCAATCAGCCCCAGCATTTT
>TRBJ1-2|NA|TRBV19|NA
CASSGNYGYTF
TGTGCCAGTAGTGGCAACTATGGCTACACCTTC
>TRBJ2-7|TRBD1|TRBV28|NA
CASSTPGQTTKQYF
TGTGCCAGCAGCACACCGGGACAGACTACGAAGCAGTACTTC
>TRBJ2-3|TRBD1|TRBV9|once
CASSARTGTSTDTQYF
TGTGCCAGCAGCGCGCGGACAGGGACTAGCACAGATACGCAGTATTTT
>TRBJ1-1|NA|TRBV15|NA
CATSRDWEQPNTEAFF
TGTGCCACCAGCAGAGATTGGGAACAGCCGAACACTGAAGCTTTCTTT
>TRBJ2-3|NA|TRBV2|NA
CASGRLGDTQYF
TGTGCCAGCGGGCGACTCGGAGATACGCAGTATTTT
>TRBJ1-2|NA|TRBV10-3|NA
CAITGIDGYTF
TGTGCCATTACCGGGATCGATGGCTACACCTTC